A single sample is the source of the 9 T cell receptor beta chains below, sequenced in a study of technical replicates of blood from a few donors. Assay: immunoSEQ multiplex PCR; the TCRdb copy retains only in-frame clones and omits some. The data hold 65,000 to 90,000 clones, with approximately 91% observed a single time. The sample was PBMCs. The receptor set was obtained from a human donor in good health. Some clones in this sample may be carry-over from other donors' samples.

This chain joins TRBV30 and TRBJ1-2; no firm D call. V dropped 0 bases and J dropped 8 bases, with 16 bases sitting between them. The CDR3 covers 14 residues. CDR1 GTSNPN and CDR2 SVGIG come from the germline V gene (reference sequence). The CDR3 loop reads CAWSVNGGGTGYTF. CDR3 in DNA: TGTGCCTGGAGTGTAAACGGAGGAGGAACGGGCTACACCTTC.

CDR3 residues: CASSLATGEKLFF. The CDR3 region has the DNA TGTGCCAGCAGCTTAGCAACAGGCGAAAAACTGTTTTTT. This chain uses TRBV7-2 with TRBJ1-4; D perhaps matches TRBD1 (5 bases). This CDR3 comprises 13 residues. Between the trimmed V and J ends, which lost 0 bases and 8 bases, there was a span of 7 bases. Germline V CDR1 and CDR2: SGHTA, FQGNSA.

V and J are TRBV7-3 and TRBJ1-1; D gene unclear. Trimming cost V 4 bases and J 1 base, with 7 bases left between them. CDR1 and CDR2 from the germline V gene are SGHTA and FQGTGA. This CDR3 is 13 amino acids long. CDR3 amino acids: CASSSQPNTEAFF. Written as DNA, the CDR3 is TGTGCCAGCAGCTCACAGCCGAACACTGAAGCTTTCTTT.

The chain employs TRBV6-5 and TRBJ1-3, with D maybe TRBD1 (6 bases). The CDR3 consists of 14 residues. Germline loops: CDR1 MNHEY, CDR2 SVGAGI. The ends were cut back, 7 bases at V and 5 bases at J, with 15 bases in the middle. CDR3: CASKMDSFRNTIYF. For the CDR3, the DNA is TGTGCCAGCAAAATGGACAGCTTTAGAAACACCATATATTTT.

The V and J genes are TRBV4-3 and TRBJ2-5, with 16 positions matching TRBD2. The germline V gene encodes CDR1 LGHNA and CDR2 YSLEER. This CDR3 has 17 residues. J lost 0 bases, V lost 3 bases, and 1 base had no gene match. The CDR3 DNA reads as TGCGCCAGCAGCCAGGGACTAGCGGGGGGGAACCAAGAGACCCAGTACTTC. Amino acid sequence: CASSQGLAGGNQETQYF.

The chain recombines TRBV4-2 with TRBJ2-5, with 7 bases lining up with TRBD1. The junction had 13 bases not matched to a gene; V was cut back by 1 base and J by 5 bases. Germline CDR1 and CDR2: LGHNA and YNFKEQ. This CDR3 is 17 amino acids long. This CDR3 is CASSQGHRGPMEETQYF. CDR3 bases: TGTGCCAGCAGCCAAGGGCACAGGGGCCCTATGGAGGAGACCCAGTACTTC.

The chain has TRBV30 and TRBJ1-6, with 9 bases lining up with TRBD1. Germline values: CDR1 GTSNPN, CDR2 SVGIG (reference sequence). V dropped 2 bases and J dropped 7; count of bases not matched to a gene: 9. This CDR3 has 16 amino acids. In DNA, the CDR3 is TGTGCCTGGAGTCAAAGGGACAGGGAGGGAAATTCACCCCTCCACTTT. As protein: CAWSQRDREGNSPLHF.

The V gene is TRBV2, the J gene TRBJ1-1; tentative D call: TRBD1 (6 bases). CDR1 is SNHLY, CDR2 FYNNEI, per germline. Trimming removed 2 bases at V and 9 bases at J, with 7 bases between. The CDR3 has 11 amino acids. The CDR3 is CASSEWGQAFF. The CDR3 DNA follows: TGTGCCAGCAGTGAATGGGGGCAAGCTTTCTTT.

This clone was observed a single time. V usage is TRBV11-3 and J usage is TRBJ2-7, with 8 nucleotides matching TRBD2. This CDR3 has 15 residues. Losses at the gene ends were 5 bases for V and 5 bases for J; bases not matched to a gene: 11. Germline loops: CDR1 SGHNT, CDR2 YENEEA. CDR3 in DNA: TGTGCCAGCAGCGTGGGCGGGAGGACATCCGACGAGCAGTACTTC. Amino acids: CASSVGGRTSDEQYF.